These 20 T cell receptor beta chains came from one sample sequenced in a study of CD8+CD57+ T cells in acquired aplastic anemia. Patients picked for sequencing had shown CD8+CD57+ cell expansion detected by flow cytometry. The TCR beta profiling, which covered VDJ combination and CDR3 sequence, was carried out using genomic DNA as the template. Using its own MiXCR run on the reads, TCRdb lists one record per CDR3 protein. The sample carries 250,000 to 350,000 distinct CDR3 sequences, approximately 60% recorded once. Material for sequencing was sorted CD4+, CD8+, or CD8+CD57+ T cells (not recorded which) from PBMCs. The receptors here all came from a human donor with aplastic anemia.

The sample holds one count of this clonotype. This chain joins TRBV6-5 and TRBJ2-7; TRBD1 matches 7 bases. CDR1 and CDR2 (germline): MNHEY, SVGAGI. V trimming: 2 bases; J trimming: 5 bases; junction bases outside the gene matches: 9. The CDR3 totals 15 residues. CDR3 bases: TGTGCCAGCAGTTACGTGAGGGGGCAAAGCCACGAGCAGTACTTC. Translating gives CASSYVRGQSHEQYF.

J is TRBJ2-2 and V is TRBV2, with 11 bases lining up with TRBD2. The CDR3 runs to 14 residues. J lost 6 bases, V lost 6 bases, and 3 bases had no gene match. Germline lookup yields CDR1 SNHLY and CDR2 FYNNEI. The CDR3 nucleotides read TGTGCCAGCAGAAGACTAGCGGGATCCGGGGAGCTGTTTTTT. Encoded protein: CASRRLAGSGELFF.

The chain is built from TRBV5-1 and TRBJ2-5; D unresolved. This CDR3 region has 14 residues. V was pared by 0 bases and J by 4 bases, with 10 bases between. Germline loops: CDR1 SGHRS, CDR2 YFSETQ. The CDR3 region is CASSLGMNRETQYF. The DNA for the CDR3 is TGCGCCAGCAGCTTGGGGATGAATCGAGAGACCCAGTACTTC.

The genes are TRBV5-1 and TRBJ2-2; 7 nucleotides line up with TRBD2. Germline V gives CDR1 SGHRS, CDR2 YFSETQ. CDR3 size: 19 residues. The J segment lost 4 bases and the V segment lost 2 bases, leaving 17 bases of the junction unmatched. The CDR3 DNA reads as TGCGCCAGCAGCTTTTCTGCCCAGGGTGCTAGCGGAGGCACCGGGGAGCTGTTTTTT. Its protein is CASSFSAQGASGGTGELFF.

Comment on this clonotype: At one of its ends the junction is not consistent with the germline gene, which may arise from a read error. The chain recombines TRBV7-7 with TRBJ1-2; TRBD1 agrees at 7 bases. This CDR3 spans 14 amino acids. Per the germline V gene, CDR1 is SSHAT and CDR2 is FNYEAQ (reference sequence). The CDR3 bases are TGTGCTAGCAGCTCATTGGGACAGATGTATGGCTACACCTTC. Its translation: CASSSLGQMYGYTF.

DNA of the CDR3: TGCAGTGCTAGAGAGGGGGTGGCAAATGAGCAGTTCTTC. Translating it yields CSAREGVANEQFF. V gene TRBV20-1 combines with J gene TRBJ2-1; perhaps D is TRBD1 or TRBD2 (5 bases each). The V gene's germline CDR1 is DFQATT and CDR2 SNEGSKA (reference sequence). This CDR3 has 13 amino acids. V was trimmed by 0 bases and J by 7 bases, leaving 10 bases between them.

The chain links TRBV2 to TRBJ2-5, with D possibly called TRBD1 or TRBD2 (6 bases each). The CDR3 has 15 residues. With 5 bases removed from V and 1 base from J, the gap between germline ends came to 14 bases. CDR1 SNHLY and CDR2 FYNNEI come from the germline V gene. In nucleotides, the CDR3 is TGTGCCAGCAGTCCCAGGTGGGGGGCCCAAGAGACCCAGTACTTC. It translates to CASSPRWGAQETQYF. Looking up the rest from reference TRBV2 and TRBJ2-5 gives the full variable domain: EPEVTQTPSHQVTQMGQEVILRCVPISNHLYFYWYRQILGQKVEFLVSFYNNEISEKSEIFDDQFSVERPDGSNFTLKIRSTKLEDSAMYFCASSPRWGAQETQYFGPGTRLLVL.

This clonotype was detected only a few times. The chain links TRBV24-1 to TRBJ2-7; D is uncertain. CDR1 and CDR2 from the germline V gene are KGHDR and SFDVKD. The V end lost 2 bases, the J end lost 7 bases, and 11 bases lay between the germline ends. This CDR3 spans 13 amino acids. CDR3 nucleotides: TGTGCCACCAGTGATTCCAGGCTTGCGGAGCAGTACTTC. Encoded protein: CATSDSRLAEQYF.

This clonotype was observed a handful of times. The V and J genes are TRBV15 and TRBJ2-2, with 9 bases fitting TRBD2. The CDR3 has 15 residues. Germline trimming cut 8 bases from V and 0 bases from J; bases unmatched to any gene: 4. Germline loops: CDR1 LNHNV, CDR2 YYDKDF (reference sequence). CDR3 in amino acids: CATDGTSPNTGELFF. DNA for the CDR3: TGTGCCACCGATGGGACTAGCCCGAACACCGGGGAGCTGTTTTTT. Full variable domain (missing parts from reference TRBV15 and TRBJ2-2): DAMVIQNPRYQVTQFGKPVTLSCSQTLNHNVMYWYQQKSSQAPKLLFHYYDKDFNNEADTPDNFQSRRPNTSFCFLDIRSPGLGDTAMYLCATDGTSPNTGELFFGEGSRLTVL.

This clonotype has ten or more counts. The chain is built from TRBV3-1 and TRBJ1-2; possibly TRBD1 for D (6 bases). Trimming cost V 0 bases and J 9 bases, with 14 bases left between them. This CDR3 has 14 residues. Germline CDR1 LGHDT, CDR2 YNNKEL (reference sequence). Written as DNA, the CDR3 is TGTGCCAGCAGCCAAGATGGGGGCAGGCTGAGCTACACCTTC. Amino acids: CASSQDGGRLSYTF.

With regard to this clonotype: The conserved final phenylalanine or tryptophan is absent from the CDR3, which likely points to a read error. The chain joins TRBV14 to TRBJ1-4; D is uncertain. Trimming removed 5 bases at V and 8 bases at J, with 12 bases between. Germline V gene sequence: CDR1 SGHDN, CDR2 FVKESK. This CDR3 spans 13 amino acids. Here the CDR3 DNA reads TGTGCCAGCAGCTCCCGGGTCCTCGAAAAACTGTTTTGT. Translation gives CASSSRVLEKLFC.

This rearrangement joins TRBV5-1 to TRBJ2-5; D perhaps matches TRBD1 (5 bases). CDR1 SGHRS and CDR2 YFSETQ come from the germline V gene. The CDR3 totals 13 residues. V dropped 4 bases and J dropped 5 bases, with 12 bases sitting between them. For the CDR3, the DNA is TGCGCCAGCAGCGACCAGGGAAGGGAGACCCAGTACTTC. It translates to CASSDQGRETQYF.

This clonotype was found a few times. This chain connects TRBV29-1 to TRBJ2-7; tentative D call: TRBD2 (5 bases). V shed 4 bases and J shed 2 bases, with 9 bases lying between them. The CDR3 totals 12 residues. CDR1 is SQVTM and CDR2 is ANQGSEA in the germline V gene. CDR3 loop: CSVAGIAYEQYF. CDR3 bases: TGCAGCGTTGCCGGGATTGCCTACGAGCAGTACTTC.

The CDR3 sequence: CASSDGVHEQYF. The CDR3 DNA reads TGTGCCAGCAGTGATGGGGTCCACGAGCAGTACTTC. This sequence joins TRBV25-1 and TRBJ2-7; D not resolved. Germline CDR1 is MGHDK and CDR2 is SYGVNS. The CDR3 has 12 residues. V was clipped by 3 bases and J by 5 bases, with 8 bases between them.

This clonotype was picked up a small number of times. V is TRBV10-3 and J is TRBJ2-1; D is unclear. V was cut by 6 bases and J by 6 bases, with 18 bases left in between. The CDR3 spans 15 residues. Germline V gene sequence: CDR1 ENHRY, CDR2 SYGVKD. CDR3 residues: CAISSSTTVPNEQFF. CDR3 coding DNA: TGTGCCATCAGCTCCTCCACGACGGTCCCCAATGAGCAGTTCTTC.

A remark on this clonotype: A clone one base away is much larger, so this may be a read error. The conserved final phenylalanine or tryptophan is absent from the CDR3, which likely points to a read error. V is TRBV14 and J is TRBJ2-3; D remains unclear. The CDR3 covers 13 residues. Trimming removed 2 bases at V and 2 bases at J, with 5 bases between. The V gene's germline CDR1 is SGHDN and CDR2 FVKESK. The CDR3 spells CASSQTHTDTQYS. The CDR3 DNA is TGTGCCAGCAGCCAAACTCACACAGATACGCAGTATTCT.

This chain uses TRBV4-2 with TRBJ2-1, with TRBD2 matching over 11 bases. Germline values: CDR1 LGHNA, CDR2 YNFKEQ. The V and J ends lost 0 bases and 6 bases, in that order; junction bases with no gene match: 4. The CDR3 spans 16 residues. CDR3 in amino acids: CASSQDGLAGGNEQFF. In DNA, the CDR3 is TGTGCCAGCAGCCAAGATGGGCTAGCGGGAGGCAATGAGCAGTTCTTC.

This clonotype was detected only a few times. The chain has TRBV20-1 and TRBJ2-7; no definite D call. The CDR3 spans 13 residues. Germline lookup yields CDR1 DFQATT and CDR2 SNEGSKA (reference sequence). The V end was cut by 2 bases, the J end by 3 bases, with 11 bases between. Here the CDR3 reads CSARSISSYEQYF. The DNA for the CDR3 is TGCAGTGCTAGATCCATCAGCAGCTACGAGCAGTACTTC.

This clonotype showed up just once. The chain recombines TRBV5-1 with TRBJ2-7; D perhaps matches TRBD1 (6 bases). The ends were cut back, 0 bases at V and 7 bases at J, with 14 bases in the middle. Germline values: CDR1 SGHRS, CDR2 YFSETQ. This CDR3 comprises 14 residues. CDR3 amino acids: CASSLEPGHNEQYF. The CDR3 nucleotides read TGCGCCAGCAGCTTGGAACCGGGACACAATGAGCAGTACTTC.

The chain links TRBV5-1 to TRBJ1-2; D remains ambiguous. Germline V gene data show CDR1 as SGHRS and CDR2 as YFSETQ. The CDR3 has 13 residues. Trimming took 6 bases from V and 8 from J, leaving 17 bases between them. The CDR3 loop reads CASNGEGHRGYTF. As DNA, the CDR3 is TGCGCCAGCAACGGAGAAGGGCATCGAGGCTACACCTTC.